This entry lists 10 T cell receptor beta chains sequenced from one sample in a study of beta chain features in type 1 diabetes. Study conclusions and caveats: In all four CD4+ subsets, TCRB CDR3 length was significantly, moderately reduced in type 1 diabetes.

Expressed TCRB transcripts were sequenced after all isolated RNA was converted to cDNA. Sequencing used immunoSEQ multiplex PCR; TCRdb keeps in-frame clones, though not all of them. The data contain hundreds of thousands of clones, around 15% of them seen just once; the ten biggest clones take up 0.03% to 0.04%. These receptors lack a known antigen. What was sequenced was naive CD4+ T cells from blood. These receptor sequences come from a young man with type 1 diabetes.

The chain uses TRBV6-5 and TRBJ2-3; D is possibly TRBD1 (5 bases). Germline V lookup: CDR1 MNHEY, CDR2 SVGAGI. The CDR3 consists of 15 residues. Trimming left V 0 bases short and J 3 bases short, with 10 bases between. This chain's CDR3 is CASSYSTSGTDTQYF. CDR3 coding DNA: TGTGCCAGCAGTTACTCTACATCAGGGACAGATACGCAGTATTTT.

This clone was detected a few times. V is TRBV6-1 and J is TRBJ2-1; 7 nucleotides agree with TRBD1. V was clipped by 8 bases and J by 7 bases; unmatched bases: 14. From germline, CDR1 is MNHNS and CDR2 SASEGT. The length of the CDR3 is 15 residues. CDR3: CASEAGTAGPNEQFF. CDR3 bases: TGTGCCAGCGAGGCCGGGACAGCAGGACCTAATGAGCAGTTCTTC.

The chain combines TRBV7-8 with TRBJ1-5, with D possibly TRBD1 on 5 matching bases. The V gene lost 1 base and the J gene lost 1 base, with 8 bases spanning the gap. The germline gives CDR1 SGHVS, CDR2 FQNEAQ. This CDR3 contains 15 residues. In DNA form, the CDR3 reads TGTGCCAGCAGCTTAGGTTGGGACAGCAATCAGCCCCAGCATTTT. Protein sequence: CASSLGWDSNQPQHF.

This clone has only a few counts. This chain joins TRBV11-1 and TRBJ1-1, with D tentatively TRBD1 (5 bases). This CDR3 region has 15 residues. Trimming stripped 7 bases from V and 5 bases from J, with 20 bases between. CDR1 SGHAT and CDR2 FQDESV come from the germline V gene (reference sequence). The CDR3 DNA sequence: TGTGCCAGCACCTTGGGACTGGGGCGGAGTACTGAAGCTTTCTTT. Translation gives CASTLGLGRSTEAFF.

The CDR3 DNA reads TGTGCCACCAGCAGAGATTGGGCGTCCGGGGAGCTGTTTTTT. Residues: CATSRDWASGELFF. This chain connects TRBV15 to TRBJ2-2; D is undetermined. The V and J ends lost 0 bases and 6 bases respectively, with 8 bases between them. CDR3 length equals 14 residues. The V gene's germline CDR1 is LNHNV and CDR2 YYDKDF (reference sequence).

This clone was observed a few times. The gene calls are TRBV7-2 and TRBJ1-2; D is unresolved. CDR1 and CDR2 (germline): SGHTA, FQGNSA. V was pared by 1 base and J by 5 bases, with 5 bases between. The CDR3 length is 12 residues. CDR3 in amino acids: CASSLVSYGYTF. In DNA, the CDR3 is TGTGCCAGCAGCTTAGTATCTTATGGCTACACCTTC.

In its sample, this clone was seen a few times. This chain uses TRBV5-1 with TRBJ1-4; TRBD1 aligns across 9 bases. CDR1 is SGHRS and CDR2 is YFSETQ in the germline V gene. With V trimmed by 0 bases and J by 6 bases, 3 bases remained unmatched. The CDR3 contains 15 residues. Here the CDR3 DNA reads TGCGCCAGCAGCTTGGGGGACAGGGTTTATGAAAAACTGTTTTTT. Translation: CASSLGDRVYEKLFF.

This clone was observed a few times. The gene calls are TRBV29-1 and TRBJ2-5; a weak D match, TRBD1 (6 bases). The DNA end favors TRBJ2-7, so the J call may be wrong. Germline CDR1 is SQVTM and CDR2 is ANQGSEA. The CDR3 sequence is 13 residues long. The CDR3 DNA reads TGCAGCGTTGAAGGGGACAACTCCTACGAGCAGTACTTC. This codes for CSVEGDNSYEQYF.

There are a few counts of this clone. The chain is built from TRBV9 and TRBJ1-6; 9 positions match TRBD1. This CDR3 comprises 15 residues. Germline values: CDR1 SGDLS, CDR2 YYNGEE. Trimming removed 3 bases from V and 9 bases from J; junction bases left unmatched: 7. CDR3 nucleotides: TGTGCCAGCAGCGGCGAGGGACAGGGTACTTCACCCCTCCACTTT. It translates to CASSGEGQGTSPLHF.

V usage is TRBV5-1 and J usage is TRBJ2-1; D is unclear. Looked up from germline, CDR1 is SGHRS and CDR2 is YFSETQ. The CDR3 consists of 16 residues. V was trimmed by 4 bases and J by 3 bases, leaving 17 bases between them. The CDR3 loop reads CASSGSGGSLYNEQFF. CDR3 sequence (DNA): TGCGCCAGCAGCGGCTCGGGTGGTAGTCTCTACAATGAGCAGTTCTTC.